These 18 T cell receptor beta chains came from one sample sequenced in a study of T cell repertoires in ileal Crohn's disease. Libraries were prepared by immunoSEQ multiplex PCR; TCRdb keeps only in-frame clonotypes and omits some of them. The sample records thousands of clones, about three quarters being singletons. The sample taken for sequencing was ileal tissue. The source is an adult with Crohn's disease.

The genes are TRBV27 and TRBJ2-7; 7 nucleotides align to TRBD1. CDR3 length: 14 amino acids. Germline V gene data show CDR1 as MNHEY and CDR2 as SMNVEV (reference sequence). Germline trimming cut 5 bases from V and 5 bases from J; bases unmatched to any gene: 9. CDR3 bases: TGTGCCAGCAGTCCCACACAGGGGCCGAACGAGCAGTACTTC. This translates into CASSPTQGPNEQYF.

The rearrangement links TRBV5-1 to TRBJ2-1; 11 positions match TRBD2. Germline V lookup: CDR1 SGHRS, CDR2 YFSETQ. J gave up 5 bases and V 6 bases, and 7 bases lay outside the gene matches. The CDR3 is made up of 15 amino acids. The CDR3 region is CASKLTSGGHNEQFF. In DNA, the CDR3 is TGCGCCAGCAAACTAACTAGCGGGGGACACAATGAGCAGTTCTTC.

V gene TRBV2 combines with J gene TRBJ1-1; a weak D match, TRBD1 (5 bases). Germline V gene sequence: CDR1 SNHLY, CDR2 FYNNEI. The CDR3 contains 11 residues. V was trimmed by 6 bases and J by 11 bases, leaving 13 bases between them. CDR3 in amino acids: CASRLQGGAFF. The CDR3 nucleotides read TGTGCCAGCAGACTGCAGGGAGGGGCTTTCTTT.

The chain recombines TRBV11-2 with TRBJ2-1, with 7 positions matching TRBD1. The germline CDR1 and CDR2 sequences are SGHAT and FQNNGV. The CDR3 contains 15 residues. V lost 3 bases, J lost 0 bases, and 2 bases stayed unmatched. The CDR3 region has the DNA TGTGCCAGCAGCTTGGGGGACAGCTCCTACAATGAGCAGTTCTTC. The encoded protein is CASSLGDSSYNEQFF.

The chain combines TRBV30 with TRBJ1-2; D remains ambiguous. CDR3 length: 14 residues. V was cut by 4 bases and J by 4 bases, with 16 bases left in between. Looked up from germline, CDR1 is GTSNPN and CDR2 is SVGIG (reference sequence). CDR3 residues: CAWIPRESFYGYTF. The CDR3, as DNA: TGTGCCTGGATCCCGCGGGAATCGTTCTATGGCTACACCTTC.

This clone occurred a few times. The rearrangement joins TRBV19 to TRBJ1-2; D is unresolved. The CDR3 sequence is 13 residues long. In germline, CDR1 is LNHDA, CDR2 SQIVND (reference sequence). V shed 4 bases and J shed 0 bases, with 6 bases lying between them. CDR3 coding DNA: TGTGCCAGTAGTACCCCAGCTAACTATGGCTACACCTTC. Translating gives CASSTPANYGYTF.

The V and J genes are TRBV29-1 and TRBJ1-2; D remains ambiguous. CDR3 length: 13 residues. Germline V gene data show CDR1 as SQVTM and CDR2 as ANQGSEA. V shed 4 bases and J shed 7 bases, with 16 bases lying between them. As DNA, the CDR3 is TGCAGCGTTGGAAGTGGGCCCCACGGTGGCTACACCTTC. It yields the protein CSVGSGPHGGYTF.

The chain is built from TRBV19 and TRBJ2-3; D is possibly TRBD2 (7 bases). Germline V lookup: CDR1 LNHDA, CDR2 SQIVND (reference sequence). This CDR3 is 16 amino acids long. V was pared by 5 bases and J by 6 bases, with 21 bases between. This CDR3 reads CASSVSGGRSVDTQYF. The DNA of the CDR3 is TGTGCCAGTAGTGTCTCCGGGGGGCGCAGCGTGGATACGCAGTATTTT.

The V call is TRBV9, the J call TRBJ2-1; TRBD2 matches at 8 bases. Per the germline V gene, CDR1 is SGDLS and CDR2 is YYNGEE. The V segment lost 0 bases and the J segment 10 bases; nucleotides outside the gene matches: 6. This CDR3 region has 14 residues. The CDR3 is CASSVAGGPGEQFF. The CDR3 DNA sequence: TGTGCCAGCAGCGTAGCGGGGGGGCCTGGGGAGCAGTTCTTC.

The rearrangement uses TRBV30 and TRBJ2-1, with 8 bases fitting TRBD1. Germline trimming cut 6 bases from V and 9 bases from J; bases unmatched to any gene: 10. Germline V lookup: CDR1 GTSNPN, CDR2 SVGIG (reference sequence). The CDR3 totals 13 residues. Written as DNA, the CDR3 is TGTGCCTGTCCCCGGCAGGGGGCAGGTGAGCAGTTCTTC. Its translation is CACPRQGAGEQFF. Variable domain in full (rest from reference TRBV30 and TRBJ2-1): SQTIHQWPATLVQPVGSPLSLECTVEGTSNPNLYWYRQAAGRGLQLLFYSVGIGQISSEVPQNLSASRPQDRQFILSSKKLLLSDSGFYLCACPRQGAGEQFFGPGTRLTVL.

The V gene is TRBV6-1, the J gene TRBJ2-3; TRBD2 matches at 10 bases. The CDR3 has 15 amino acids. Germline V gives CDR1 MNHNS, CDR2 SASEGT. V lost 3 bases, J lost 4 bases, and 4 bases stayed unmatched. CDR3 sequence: CASSETAGGPDTQYF. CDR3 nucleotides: TGTGCCAGCAGTGAGACAGCGGGGGGGCCAGATACGCAGTATTTT.

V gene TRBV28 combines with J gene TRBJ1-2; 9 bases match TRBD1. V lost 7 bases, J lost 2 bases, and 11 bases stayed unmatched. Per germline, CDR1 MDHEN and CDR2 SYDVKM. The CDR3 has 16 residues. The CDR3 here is CASMPGQGSVNYGYTF. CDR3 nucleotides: TGTGCCAGCATGCCGGGACAGGGCTCAGTCAACTATGGCTACACCTTC.

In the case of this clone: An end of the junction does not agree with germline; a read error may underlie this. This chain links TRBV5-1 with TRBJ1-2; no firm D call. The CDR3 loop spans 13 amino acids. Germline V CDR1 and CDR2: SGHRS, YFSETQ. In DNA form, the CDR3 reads TGCGCCAGCACCTTGACCATGGGCAGGGGCTACACCTTC. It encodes CASTLTMGRGYTF.

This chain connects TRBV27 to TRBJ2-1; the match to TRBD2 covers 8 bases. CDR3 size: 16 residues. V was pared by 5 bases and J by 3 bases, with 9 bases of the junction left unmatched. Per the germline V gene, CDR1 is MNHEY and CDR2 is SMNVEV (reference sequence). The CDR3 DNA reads TGTGCCAGCAGTCCTCGTCGGGGGGGAGGCTACAATGAGCAGTTCTTC. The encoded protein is CASSPRRGGGYNEQFF.

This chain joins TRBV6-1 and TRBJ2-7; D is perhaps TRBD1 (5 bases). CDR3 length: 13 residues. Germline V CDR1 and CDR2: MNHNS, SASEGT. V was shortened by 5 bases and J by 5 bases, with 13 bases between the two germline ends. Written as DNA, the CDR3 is TGTGCCAGCAGTCCCTTGGGCAGGGACGAGCAGTACTTC. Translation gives CASSPLGRDEQYF.

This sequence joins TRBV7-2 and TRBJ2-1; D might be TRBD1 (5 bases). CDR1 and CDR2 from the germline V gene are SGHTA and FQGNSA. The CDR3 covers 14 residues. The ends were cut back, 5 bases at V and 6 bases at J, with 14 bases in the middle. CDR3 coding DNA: TGTGCCAGCAGCCTAATGCGACAGCCCAATGAGCAGTTCTTC. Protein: CASSLMRQPNEQFF.

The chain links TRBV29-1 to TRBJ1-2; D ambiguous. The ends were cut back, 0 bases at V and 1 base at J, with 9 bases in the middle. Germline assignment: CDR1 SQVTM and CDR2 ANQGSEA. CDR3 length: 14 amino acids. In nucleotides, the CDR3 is TGCAGCGTTGAAGATTGGTCAGTTAACTATGGCTACACCTTC. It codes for CSVEDWSVNYGYTF.

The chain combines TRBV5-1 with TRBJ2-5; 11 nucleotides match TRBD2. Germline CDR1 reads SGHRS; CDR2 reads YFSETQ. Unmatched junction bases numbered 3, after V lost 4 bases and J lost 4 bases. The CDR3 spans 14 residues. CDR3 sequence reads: CASSGTSGRETQYF. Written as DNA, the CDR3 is TGCGCCAGCAGCGGGACTAGCGGACGAGAGACCCAGTACTTC. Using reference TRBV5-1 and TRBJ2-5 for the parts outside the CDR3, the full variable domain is KAGVTQTPRYLIKTRGQQVTLSCSPISGHRSVSWYQQTPGQGLQFLFEYFSETQRNKGNFPGRFSGRQFSNSRSEMNVSTLELGDSALYLCASSGTSGRETQYFGPGTRLLVL.